This T cell receptor beta chain was profiled in a study of identical twins. Study-wide points: Models came in too low on out-of-frame TCR alpha sharing in monozygotic twins. Cross-sectional statistics, not tracking of the same donors, supported the conclusions.

Germline V gene lookup returns CDR1 SGDLS and CDR2 YYNGEE. The CDR3 consists of 17 residues. Trimming removed 0 bases from V and 2 bases from J; junction bases left unmatched: 9. This clonotype was detected only a few times. No antigen is known for it. Unique molecular identifiers were present on the cDNA, and a universal primer site came from template switching. TCRdb recomputed calls from the 5' RACE reads with MiXCR, one row per CDR3 protein. Among a few hundred thousand distinct CDR3 sequences listed, approximately 8.3% were seen once. The data also belong to a second study, concerning yellow fever vaccine responses in identical twins.

The chain carries TRBV9 and TRBJ2-5; 8 nucleotides align to TRBD2. Material for sequencing was CD8+ T cells sorted from blood. The receptor comes from a young woman in good health. Written as DNA, the CDR3 is TGTGCCAGCAGCGTAGAGGTCGGGGGGGGTTTACAAGAGACCCAGTACTTC. This translates into CASSVEVGGGLQETQYF.